Below, one T cell receptor beta chain is given with its context. The sample is drawn from a study of Ad26.COV2.S vaccination and SARS-CoV-2 variants. The CDR3 runs 15 residues. V lost 3 bases, J lost 1 base, and 10 bases lay in between. The germline CDR1 and CDR2 sequences are MDHEN and SYDVKM. Treatment specified: roughly 19 received Ad26.COV2.S at low or high dose, single or two shots; about 5 received placebo; per-sample allocation not given. Samples analyzed were those drawn on day 63 after the first vaccine or placebo injection. Sequenced by immunoSEQ multiplex PCR; TCRdb stores in-frame clones only, minus some. The sample has roughly 350,000 clones, about 86% seen once; the top ten hold about 10%.

The chain carries TRBV28 and TRBJ1-5; D is unresolved. This clonotype was obtained from a person between 18 and 65 years old who received the Ad26.COV2.S COVID-19 vaccine or a placebo. The input for sequencing was peripheral blood, taken in a trial of Ad26.COV2.S vaccine versus placebo. The CDR3 region has the DNA TGTGCCAGCAGTTTTAACCTGGGGAGCAATCAGCCCCAGCATTTT. Translating it yields CASSFNLGSNQPQHF.